The 2 T cell receptor beta chains below were found in one sample sequenced in a study of blood T cell repertoires in COVID-19. Profiling relied on immunoSEQ multiplex PCR, and the TCRdb table lists in-frame clones only, not all of them. The sample lists hundreds of thousands of clones, 70% to 90% occurring once. The source material was PBMCs or T cells enriched from blood (not recorded which). The source is a woman aged 18 to 35 with acute COVID-19.

This chain connects TRBV6-1 to TRBJ2-1; the D gene is possibly TRBD1 (5 bases). Germline V gives CDR1 MNHNS, CDR2 SASEGT. Trimming pared 2 bases from V and 8 bases from J, leaving 13 bases between. There are 14 residues in the CDR3. CDR3 in DNA: TGTGCCAGCAGTGAAATAGACAGTACATATGAGCAGTTCTTC. Its protein is CASSEIDSTYEQFF.

This clone was seen once. This chain links TRBV28 with TRBJ2-2, with D possibly being TRBD1 (5 bases). V gave up 5 bases and J gave up 7 bases, with 17 bases separating them. CDR3 length equals 15 residues. Germline V gene sequence: CDR1 MDHEN, CDR2 SYDVKM. The CDR3 loop is CASSRAGREGGELFF. CDR3 DNA sequence: TGTGCCAGCAGTCGGGCAGGGCGCGAAGGCGGGGAGCTGTTTTTT.